What follows are 15 T cell receptor beta chains derived from one specimen sequenced in a study of CD8 T cells in Susac syndrome. RNA in amounts of about 0.5 to 1 ug was reverse transcribed with random hexamers. TCRdb reanalysed the immunoSEQ multiplex PCR reads using MiXCR and keeps one entry per CDR3 protein. Among 400,000 or so distinct CDR3 sequences listed, 85% to 90% were seen once. Sequencing input: CD8+ T cells from PBMCs. The receptor set was obtained from a human donor with multiple sclerosis.

This clonotype has just one count. This chain uses TRBV4-1 with TRBJ1-2; 8 positions match TRBD1. V shed 2 bases, J shed 4 bases, and the junction held 6 bases outside the gene matches. Per germline, CDR1 MGHRA and CDR2 YSYEKL. The CDR3 sequence is 15 residues long. CDR3: CASSQTTGEGYGYTF. CDR3 in DNA: TGCGCCAGCAGCCAAACGACAGGGGAGGGCTATGGCTACACCTTC.

This chain connects TRBV11-2 to TRBJ2-3; possibly TRBD1 for D (5 bases). Germline values: CDR1 SGHAT, CDR2 FQNNGV. The CDR3 sequence is 18 residues long. Trimming took off 0 bases at V and 1 base at J, with 17 bases between the two ends. The CDR3 sequence: CASSLDGLGPSRTDTQYF. The CDR3 nucleotides are TGTGCCAGCAGCTTAGATGGCCTGGGGCCATCCCGCACAGATACGCAGTATTTT. Full variable domain (outside the CDR3, taken from reference TRBV11-2 and TRBJ2-3): EAGVAQSPRYKIIEKRQSVAFWCNPISGHATLYWYQQILGQGPKLLIQFQNNGVVDDSQLPKDRFSAERLKGVDSTLKIQPAKLEDSAVYLCASSLDGLGPSRTDTQYFGPGTRLTVL.

The J gene is TRBJ1-1, the V gene TRBV12-5; D gene unclear. V dropped 0 bases and J dropped 1 base, with 12 bases sitting between them. CDR1 and CDR2 (germline): LGHNT, FRNRAP. The CDR3 runs to 16 residues. The CDR3 bases are TGTGCTAGTGGTTTGGTATCCCCTAGGGAGAACACTGAAGCTTTCTTT. This codes for CASGLVSPRENTEAFF.

This clonotype was seen only a few times. The rearrangement links TRBV7-9 to TRBJ2-1; TRBD2 aligns across 7 bases. V shed 1 base, J shed 5 bases, and the junction held 11 bases outside the gene matches. CDR3 size: 17 residues. Germline CDR1 is SEHNR and CDR2 is FQNEAQ (reference sequence). The CDR3 here is CASSLGQAGEGDNEQFF. In DNA form, the CDR3 reads TGTGCCAGCAGCTTAGGCCAGGCGGGAGAAGGGGACAATGAGCAGTTCTTC.

The J gene is TRBJ2-7, the V gene TRBV27; weak D call: TRBD1 (5 bases). Per the germline V gene, CDR1 is MNHEY and CDR2 is SMNVEV (reference sequence). The CDR3 extends over 14 amino acids. Trimming cost V 0 bases and J 3 bases, with 9 bases left between them. CDR3 in amino acids: CASSLSAGNYEQYF. CDR3 nucleotides: TGTGCCAGCAGTTTATCGGCAGGGAACTACGAGCAGTACTTC.

The chain combines TRBV6-2 or TRBV6-3 with TRBJ2-1, with 12 positions matching TRBD2. There are 17 residues in the CDR3. Germline V gene sequence: CDR1 MNHEY, CDR2 SVGEGT. V lost 6 bases to trimming and J lost 10 bases; unmatched junction nucleotides: 16. Here the CDR3 reads CASSFGTSGYPGGEQFF. The DNA for the CDR3 is TGTGCCAGCAGCTTCGGGACTAGCGGGTACCCGGGGGGGGAGCAGTTCTTC.

This sequence joins TRBV12-3 or TRBV12-4 and TRBJ2-3; tentatively, D is TRBD1 or TRBD2 (5 bases each). Trimming removed 5 bases at V and 2 bases at J, with 11 bases between. The CDR3 extends over 14 amino acids. The CDR3 loop is CASSISGTTDTQYF. CDR3 in DNA: TGTGCCAGCAGTATATCCGGGACCACAGATACGCAGTATTTT.

The chain carries TRBV6-5 and TRBJ2-1; D might be TRBD2 (5 bases). V dropped 0 bases and J dropped 6 bases, with 15 bases sitting between them. The CDR3 runs to 16 residues. Germline assignment: CDR1 MNHEY and CDR2 SVGAGI. The CDR3 loop reads CASSYSRGPSRNEQFF. The CDR3, as DNA: TGTGCCAGCAGTTACTCGAGAGGGCCCTCTCGCAATGAGCAGTTCTTC.

A single count supports this clonotype. The gene calls are TRBV19 and TRBJ2-7; a possible D gene is TRBD2 (6 bases). The length of the CDR3 is 15 residues. CDR1 and CDR2 (germline): LNHDA, SQIVND (reference sequence). The V end lost 3 bases, the J end lost 3 bases, and 15 bases lay between the germline ends. CDR3 in DNA: TGTGCCAGTAGTATGGGCGGGGAGCCCCACTACGAGCAGTACTTC. Translating it yields CASSMGGEPHYEQYF.

This chain connects TRBV9 to TRBJ1-1; 9 bases are shared with TRBD1. V was clipped by 4 bases and J by 3 bases; unmatched bases: 7. The length of the CDR3 is 15 residues. Per the germline V gene, CDR1 is SGDLS and CDR2 is YYNGEE. CDR3 nucleotide sequence: TGTGCCAGCAGCCCGGAGGGACAGGGAGACACTGAAGCTTTCTTT. It encodes CASSPEGQGDTEAFF.

The chain recombines TRBV28 with TRBJ2-5; TRBD1 matches 8 bases. The CDR3 runs to 15 residues. V gave up 7 bases and J gave up 0 bases; unmatched junction bases: 7. From germline, CDR1 is MDHEN and CDR2 SYDVKM. The CDR3 region is CASTKTGAYQETQYF. CDR3 nucleotide sequence: TGTGCCAGCACCAAGACAGGGGCGTACCAAGAGACCCAGTACTTC.

V gene TRBV4-1 combines with J gene TRBJ2-1; D might be TRBD2 (5 bases). V was cut by 3 bases and J by 11 bases, with 11 bases left in between. The germline CDR1 and CDR2 sequences are MGHRA and YSYEKL. This CDR3 comprises 12 residues. The CDR3 bases are TGCGCCAGCAGCCAGGCTCAGACTAAGCAGTTCTTC. It encodes CASSQAQTKQFF.

This clonotype has only a few counts. The V gene is TRBV6-1, the J gene TRBJ2-7; D tentatively fits TRBD1 or TRBD2 (5 bases each). There are 15 residues in the CDR3. From germline, CDR1 is MNHNS and CDR2 SASEGT. V lost 6 bases and J 4 bases, leaving 19 bases between the germline ends. The CDR3 protein is CASSSLAGTGYEQYF. CDR3 DNA: TGTGCCAGCAGCTCCTTAGCAGGGACGGGATACGAGCAGTACTTC.

The chain uses TRBV4-1 and TRBJ1-1; D uncertain. The ends were cut back, 3 bases at V and 4 bases at J, with 18 bases in the middle. CDR3 length: 16 amino acids. Germline CDR1 and CDR2: MGHRA and YSYEKL. CDR3 coding DNA: TGCGCCAGCAGCCATTACGGGAAATTGGGGAGCACTGAAGCTTTCTTT. It is translated as CASSHYGKLGSTEAFF.

V usage is TRBV7-6 and J usage is TRBJ2-5; 8 nucleotides line up with TRBD2. V was pared by 1 base and J by 5 bases, with 12 bases of the junction left unmatched. The CDR3 is 17 amino acids. Germline lookup yields CDR1 SGHVS and CDR2 FNYEAQ. CDR3: CASSLEVAGNFGETQYF. The CDR3 DNA is TGTGCCAGCAGCTTAGAGGTAGCGGGAAACTTCGGGGAGACCCAGTACTTC.